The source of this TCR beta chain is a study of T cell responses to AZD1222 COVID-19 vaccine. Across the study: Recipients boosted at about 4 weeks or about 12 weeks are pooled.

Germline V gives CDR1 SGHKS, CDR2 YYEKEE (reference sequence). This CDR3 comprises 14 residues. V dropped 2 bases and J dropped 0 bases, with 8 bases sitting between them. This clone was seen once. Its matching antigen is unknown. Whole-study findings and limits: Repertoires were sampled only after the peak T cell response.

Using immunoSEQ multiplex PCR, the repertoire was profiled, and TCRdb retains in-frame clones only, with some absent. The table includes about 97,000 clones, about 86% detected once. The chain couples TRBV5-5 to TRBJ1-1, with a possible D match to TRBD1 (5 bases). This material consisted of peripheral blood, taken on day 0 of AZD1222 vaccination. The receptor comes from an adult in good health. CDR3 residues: CASSLQEMNTEAFF. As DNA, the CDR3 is TGTGCCAGCAGCTTACAGGAGATGAACACTGAAGCTTTCTTT.